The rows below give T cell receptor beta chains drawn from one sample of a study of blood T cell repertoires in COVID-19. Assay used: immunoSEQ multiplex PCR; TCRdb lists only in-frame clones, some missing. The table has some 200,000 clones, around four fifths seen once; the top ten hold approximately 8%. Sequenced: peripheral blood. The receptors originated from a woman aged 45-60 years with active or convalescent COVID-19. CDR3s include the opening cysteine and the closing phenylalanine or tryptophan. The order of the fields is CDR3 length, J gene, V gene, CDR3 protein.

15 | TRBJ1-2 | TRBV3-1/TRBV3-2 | CASSPFGGQGHGYTF
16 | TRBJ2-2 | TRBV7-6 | CASSPGQGWYTGELFF
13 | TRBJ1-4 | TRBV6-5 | CASSNGTPEKLFF
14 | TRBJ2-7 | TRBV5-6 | CASSLAGSSYEQYF
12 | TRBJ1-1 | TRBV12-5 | CASGLDRGEAFF
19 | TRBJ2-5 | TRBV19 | CASSSSTKPGQGGGETQYF
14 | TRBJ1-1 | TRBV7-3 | CASSLTESSTEAFF
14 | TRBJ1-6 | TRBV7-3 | CASSPGNPNSPLHF
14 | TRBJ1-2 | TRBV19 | CASSIGQALGGYTF
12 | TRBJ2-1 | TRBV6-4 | CASSDSRNEQFF
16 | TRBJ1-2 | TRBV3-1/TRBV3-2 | CASSRRGTGDNYGYTF